The source of this T cell receptor (beta chain) is a study of early T cells in non-severe SARS-CoV-2 infection. Germline CDR1 and CDR2: ENHRY and SYGVKD. The CDR3 covers 13 residues. Trimming left V 7 bases short and J 2 bases short, with 9 bases between. TCRdb analysed the 5' RACE reads with MiXCR anew, one entry per CDR3 protein. This table holds 75,000 to 90,000 distinct CDR3 sequences, more than 5% found once. The receptor was isolated from an adult who was a healthcare worker with PCR-confirmed SARS-CoV-2 infection or an uninfected control (not recorded which). The sample was whole blood. V and J are TRBV10-3 and TRBJ1-5; TRBD1 might be the D (5 bases). CDR3 sequence: CAINRDGNQPQHF. The DNA for the CDR3 is TGTGCCATCAACCGGGACGGCAATCAGCCCCAGCATTTT.